The subject of this entry is one TCR beta chain. Its antigen remains unidentified. Other nucleotide sequences from this sample produce the same CDR3. Nashville, Tennessee was home to all donors, each a Caucasian adult. This sample is drawn from a study of shared clonotypes between healthy human individuals. Deep was the level at which the assay was run. Produced via immunoSEQ multiplex PCR; TCRdb's table is partial and in-frame only. The data hold a few million clones, with about nine tenths observed a single time. Study results and limitations: Genetic and exposure-history diversity was limited by the few donors. Non-shared clonotypes showed lower generation probabilities than clonotypes common to all four donors.

The germline V and J ends were trimmed by 2 bases and 0 bases, with 11 bases remaining between them. The CDR3 is 15 residues long. Germline assignment: CDR1 MDHEN and CDR2 SYDVKM. Material: naive CD4+ T cells from PBMCs. Subset reported: CD45RA+ positively selected. The chain couples TRBV28 to TRBJ2-7, with D perhaps assigned TRBD1 or TRBD2 (5 bases each). The receptor comes from a man between 18 and 35 years old in good health. Some clones in this sample may be carry-over from other donors' samples. The CDR3 sequence is CASSLGGSRSYEQYF. The CDR3 DNA is TGTGCCAGCAGTTTAGGGGGATCCCGCTCCTACGAGCAGTACTTC. The full variable domain, with the rest looked up from reference TRBV28 and TRBJ2-7, is DVKVTQSSRYLVKRTGEKVFLECVQDMDHENMFWYRQDPGLGLRLIYFSYDVKMKEKGDIPEGYSVSREKKERFSLILESASTNQTSMYLCASSLGGSRSYEQYFGPGTRLTVT.